The T cell receptor (beta chain) under discussion was sequenced for a study of early stage breast cancer tumors. Turning to the study itself: ER+/PR+/HER2- status applied to about 70% of the 16 invasive breast tumors. Study results and caveats: Tumor and normal breast were distinguished via blood comparison in about 90% of the 16 patients.

Concerning this clone itself: The antigen is undetermined.

Repertoires were generated with immunoSEQ multiplex PCR, while TCRdb's copy carries only in-frame clones and drops some. This sample has 5,000 to 6,500 clones, with 65% to 80% found just once. Germline CDR1 reads PRHDT; CDR2 reads FYEKMQ (reference sequence). V was pared by 3 bases and J by 1 base, with 9 bases between. The CDR3 is 14 residues long. Sequencing was performed on normal breast tissue next to the tumor. This clonotype was obtained from a person aged 40 to 50 with breast cancer. The chain is built from TRBV13 and TRBJ1-1; weak D call: TRBD1 (5 bases). The CDR3 DNA sequence: TGTGCCAGCAGCTTCCACCAGGGGAACACTGAAGCTTTCTTT. Encoded protein: CASSFHQGNTEAFF.